This T cell receptor (beta chain) was profiled in a study of cytomegalovirus exposure and HLA in healthy donors listed by TCRdb under 2017. Background for the entire study: According to a later analysis, the 100 to 150 validation repertoires were produced on the same platform as the approximately 620 repertoires of the first cohort. The study aimed to test whether cataloging public T cell receptors could reveal signatures of past pathogen exposure. Besides the first cohort of 500 to 700 subjects, a separate validation cohort made up of 90 to 150 different subjects was used. High-throughput TCR immunosequencing, statistical association of individual TCRs with disease status, and machine learning were combined to predict cytomegalovirus infection status.

On this clone itself: No antigen is known for it. No qualities accompany the bases; no much larger clone lies one base away.

The donors belonged to the validation cohort of about 120 subjects, which was separate from the approximately 700-subject first cohort. Libraries were made using the immunoSEQ multiplex PCR assay. Per the original workflow: To diagnose cytomegalovirus status from the catalog of TCR beta chain sequences, a statistical classification framework was built. TCRdb holds this immuneACCESS table with in-frame rearrangements only. Some clones are missing; in checked studies, unresolved V genes explain under half, and the rest has no known cause. V and J calls plus clone size are reproduced from that table; the DNA served to infer D and trimming. The sample table shows fewer than 150,000 clones, and approximately 85% are seen once. The ten largest make up around 5% of the sample. Findings and caveats that apply to the study as a whole: The study gave a list of 150 to 200 TCR beta chains associated with cytomegalovirus. While some public TCRs were present in many individuals, most TCR sequences turned up only very rarely across donors. According to the authors, the approach could potentially be generalized to other disease states and immunological phenotypes. A later analysis lacked HLA typing for the validation cohort, so it scored co-occurrence in that cohort across all 130 or so repertoires. In both the original and validation cohorts, the classifier was reported to diagnose cytomegalovirus status with high specificity and sensitivity. In a later analysis, TCRs clustered in the first cohort were found to also tend to co-occur in the approximately 120 validation repertoires, with 94% of cluster scores above 0. Three of the identified cytomegalovirus-associated TCR beta chains were confirmed in vitro to be specific for cytomegalovirus antigens.

Trimming leaves V shorter by 4 bases and J shorter by 3 bases, with the junction holding 2 bases beyond the gene matches. CDR1 and CDR2 were assigned from the germline V gene as SGHDT and YYEEEE. Inclusive of the bounding cysteine and phenylalanine, the CDR3 is 15 residues long. Solely the CDR3 DNA is kept, with 45 bases framed from the first base. Rearrangement joined TRBV5-6 to TRBJ2-2, and 11 junctional nucleotides match TRBD1. The sequence derives from a man younger than 30 in good health and CMV-seronegative. The sequencing sample was made of PBMCs. The encoded CDR3 is CASSPGQGDTGELFF. The nucleotide sequence reads as follows: TGTGCCAGCAGCCCGGGACAGGGGGACACCGGGGAGCTGTTTTTT.